Listed below are T cell receptor beta chains from one sample, sequenced in a study of blood T cell repertoires in COVID-19. The method was immunoSEQ multiplex PCR; TCRdb's version includes in-frame clones alone and lacks a portion of them. The sample yields a few hundred thousand clones, 70% to 90% seen once. The material sequenced was PBMCs or T cells enriched from blood (not recorded which). Receptor source: a woman in her fifties or sixties who had recovered from COVID-19. The CDR3 runs from the conserved cysteine through the conserved F or W. The order of the fields is CDR3 protein, CDR3 DNA, D gene, V gene, J gene. D genes are given only for firm matches.

CDR3 protein: CASTHPRTGGNEQFF; CDR3 DNA: TGTGCCAGCACCCATCCAAGGACAGGGGGCAATGAGCAGTTCTTC; D gene: TRBD1; V gene: TRBV28; J gene: TRBJ2-1
CDR3 protein: CASSQGIVDTQYF; CDR3 DNA: TGCGCCAGCAGCCAAGGTATAGTCGATACGCAGTATTTT; D gene: NA; V gene: TRBV4-1; J gene: TRBJ2-3
CDR3 protein: CASTSGQGNYGYTF; CDR3 DNA: TGTGCCAGCACCTCGGGACAGGGCAACTATGGCTACACCTTC; D gene: TRBD1; V gene: TRBV7-9; J gene: TRBJ1-2
CDR3 protein: CSVEVQSTDTQYF; CDR3 DNA: TGCAGCGTTGAAGTCCAAAGCACAGATACGCAGTATTTT; D gene: NA; V gene: TRBV29-1; J gene: TRBJ2-3
CDR3 protein: CASSYAGQNTEAFF; CDR3 DNA: TGTGCCAGCAGTTACGCGGGGCAGAACACTGAAGCTTTCTTT; D gene: NA; V gene: TRBV6-5; J gene: TRBJ1-1
CDR3 protein: CASSQGTGGWEQYF; CDR3 DNA: TGTGCCAGCAGCCAAGGGACAGGGGGTTGGGAGCAGTACTTC; D gene: TRBD1; V gene: TRBV4-2; J gene: TRBJ2-7
CDR3 protein: CASSPVQGNVEKLFF; CDR3 DNA: TGTGCCAGCAGCCCGGTTCAGGGTAATGTAGAAAAACTGTTTTTT; D gene: NA; V gene: TRBV3-1/TRBV3-2; J gene: TRBJ1-4
CDR3 protein: CASSPRTGNTEAFF; CDR3 DNA: TGTGCCAGCAGCCCCCGAACAGGGAACACTGAAGCTTTCTTT; D gene: NA; V gene: TRBV7-9; J gene: TRBJ1-1
CDR3 protein: CASSSTRTYGYTF; CDR3 DNA: TGTGCCAGCAGTTCGACTCGCACCTATGGCTACACCTTC; D gene: NA; V gene: TRBV27; J gene: TRBJ1-2
CDR3 protein: CASSTRRQGAIWGNTGELFF; CDR3 DNA: TGTGCCAGCAGCACTCGGCGACAGGGGGCAATTTGGGGAAACACCGGGGAGCTGTTTTTT; D gene: NA; V gene: TRBV21-1; J gene: TRBJ2-2
CDR3 protein: CASSFTSVNYGYTF; CDR3 DNA: TGTGCCAGCAGCTTTACCAGTGTAAACTATGGCTACACCTTC; D gene: NA; V gene: TRBV5-4; J gene: TRBJ1-2
CDR3 protein: CASSRPSGGANEQFF; CDR3 DNA: TGCGCCAGCAGCCGACCTAGCGGGGGGGCCAATGAGCAGTTCTTC; D gene: TRBD2; V gene: TRBV4-1; J gene: TRBJ2-1
CDR3 protein: CASSLLSRDRVNEQFF; CDR3 DNA: TGTGCCAGCAGCTTATTAAGCCGGGACAGGGTGAATGAGCAGTTCTTC; D gene: TRBD1; V gene: TRBV11-2; J gene: TRBJ2-1
CDR3 protein: CASSMAGINSPLHF; CDR3 DNA: TGTGCCAGTAGTATGGCAGGTATCAATTCACCCCTCCACTTT; D gene: NA; V gene: TRBV19; J gene: TRBJ1-6
CDR3 protein: CASSHRPPGGDTQYF; CDR3 DNA: TGTGCCAGCAGCCACCGACCCCCGGGAGGGGATACGCAGTATTTT; D gene: TRBD2; V gene: TRBV5-5; J gene: TRBJ2-3
CDR3 protein: CASSLSATNEKLFF; CDR3 DNA: TGTGCCAGCAGTTTGAGCGCAACTAATGAAAAACTGTTTTTT; D gene: NA; V gene: TRBV5-4; J gene: TRBJ1-4
CDR3 protein: CASSYGSGEGYTF; CDR3 DNA: TGTGCCAGCAGTTACGGATCAGGGGAAGGCTACACCTTC; D gene: NA; V gene: TRBV6-5; J gene: TRBJ1-2
CDR3 protein: CASSLSSRGASNEQFF; CDR3 DNA: TGTGCCAGCAGCTTGAGCTCCCGCGGGGCCAGCAATGAGCAGTTCTTC; D gene: NA; V gene: TRBV5-6; J gene: TRBJ2-1
CDR3 protein: CASREGGEAFF; CDR3 DNA: TGTGCCAGCAGAGAAGGCGGAGAGGCTTTCTTT; D gene: NA; V gene: TRBV11-3; J gene: TRBJ1-1
CDR3 protein: CASSLTSGYNEQFF; CDR3 DNA: TGTGCCAGCAGCTTAACTAGCGGGTACAATGAGCAGTTCTTC; D gene: TRBD2; V gene: TRBV7-2; J gene: TRBJ2-1
CDR3 protein: CASSLQGTNQPQHF; CDR3 DNA: TGTGCCAGCAGCTTACAGGGTACCAATCAGCCCCAGCATTTT; D gene: NA; V gene: TRBV7-8; J gene: TRBJ1-5
CDR3 protein: CASCPRDREETQYF; CDR3 DNA: TGCGCCAGCTGCCCCCGGGACAGGGAGGAGACCCAGTACTTC; D gene: TRBD1; V gene: TRBV10-2; J gene: TRBJ2-5
CDR3 protein: CASSPQGLFGTEAFF; CDR3 DNA: TGTGCCAGCTCACCCCAGGGTCTATTCGGCACTGAAGCTTTCTTT; D gene: NA; V gene: TRBV18; J gene: TRBJ1-1
CDR3 protein: CASSGGWGINTEAFF; CDR3 DNA: TGCGCCAGCAGCGGGGGGTGGGGTATAAACACTGAAGCTTTCTTT; D gene: NA; V gene: TRBV4-1; J gene: TRBJ1-1
CDR3 protein: CASSYSMTILDGYTF; CDR3 DNA: TGTGCCAGCAGTTACTCGATGACCATCCTAGATGGCTACACCTTC; D gene: NA; V gene: TRBV6-5; J gene: TRBJ1-2
CDR3 protein: CASSQRGGSTDTQYF; CDR3 DNA: TGTGCCAGCAGCCAGCGGGGGGGGAGCACAGATACGCAGTATTTT; D gene: TRBD2; V gene: TRBV11-2; J gene: TRBJ2-3
CDR3 protein: CASSSTIGQGYGYTF; CDR3 DNA: TGTGCCAGCAGCTCTACGATCGGACAGGGCTATGGCTACACCTTC; D gene: TRBD1; V gene: TRBV7-2; J gene: TRBJ1-2
CDR3 protein: CASLENFPCTDTQYF; CDR3 DNA: TGCGCCAGCCTCGAGAACTTCCCTTGCACAGATACGCAGTATTTT; D gene: NA; V gene: TRBV10-1; J gene: TRBJ2-3
CDR3 protein: CASQPLAGDTDTQYF; CDR3 DNA: TGTGCCAGTCAACCACTAGCGGGGGACACAGATACGCAGTATTTT; D gene: TRBD2; V gene: TRBV2; J gene: TRBJ2-3